The 22 T cell receptor beta chains given below trace back to one sample, sequenced in a study of T-cell reconstitution after alpha-beta-depleted transplantation in children. Unique molecular identifiers were incorporated into the prepared TCRbeta library. TCRdb independently ran MiXCR on the PCR reads; one entry per CDR3 protein. This sample has some 460,000 distinct CDR3 sequences, with around 16% found just once. The material sequenced was PBMCs, mostly from graft donor cells, taken 360 days after TCRalphabeta/CD19-depleted stem cell transplant. The receptors derive from a boy younger than two who had a stem cell transplant for Wiskott-Aldrich syndrome, so the T cells may come from the graft donor.

This sequence joins TRBV5-1 and TRBJ2-5; no clear D. There are 14 residues in the CDR3. With 0 bases removed from V and 0 bases from J, the gap between germline ends came to 6 bases. Germline V gene lookup returns CDR1 SGHRS and CDR2 YFSETQ. CDR3 DNA sequence: TGCGCCAGCAGCTTGGTCAACAACCAAGAGACCCAGTACTTC. It encodes CASSLVNNQETQYF.

This chain joins TRBV12-3 or TRBV12-4 and TRBJ1-2; 7 bases are shared with TRBD1. The CDR3 covers 15 residues. J lost 9 bases, V lost 5 bases, and 15 bases had no gene match. CDR3 DNA sequence: TGTGCCAGCAGTACAAGGGACAGCGAATCGGGGAGCTACACCTTC. As protein: CASSTRDSESGSYTF.

This clonotype has just a few counts. This chain uses TRBV5-1 with TRBJ2-2, with D unresolved. CDR3 length equals 16 residues. The V end lost 5 bases, the J end lost 4 bases, and 18 bases lay between the germline ends. Germline values: CDR1 SGHRS, CDR2 YFSETQ. The CDR3 region has the DNA TGCGCCAGCAGGATGGCCTTTGGGGTCGTCACCGGGGAGCTGTTTTTT. This codes for CASRMAFGVVTGELFF.

J is TRBJ2-1 and V is TRBV15; D possibly matches TRBD1 or TRBD2 (5 bases each). This CDR3 contains 14 residues. The germline CDR1 and CDR2 sequences are LNHNV and YYDKDF (reference sequence). Trimming pared 2 bases from V and 5 bases from J, leaving 10 bases between. CDR3 sequence reads: CATSRWDADNEQFF. CDR3 sequence (DNA): TGTGCCACCAGCAGATGGGACGCCGACAATGAGCAGTTCTTC.

The rearrangement uses TRBV18 and TRBJ2-1; TRBD1 matches 7 bases. CDR3 length: 17 residues. The V gene's germline CDR1 is KGHSH and CDR2 LQKENI. Trimming at V came to 2 bases and at J to 3 bases, leaving 10 bases not matched to a gene. The CDR3 DNA reads as TGTGCCAGCTCACCAAAAAAACAGGGGTTAGGCTACAATGAGCAGTTCTTC. Protein product: CASSPKKQGLGYNEQFF. The whole variable domain, filled in from reference TRBV18 and TRBJ2-1, reads NAGVMQNPRHLVRRRGQEARLRCSPMKGHSHVYWYRQLPEEGLKFMVYLQKENIIDESGMPKERFSAEFPKEGPSILRIQQVVRGDSAAYFCASSPKKQGLGYNEQFFGPGTRLTVL.

This clonotype was seen ten or more times. This chain uses TRBV7-8 with TRBJ2-2; possibly TRBD2 for D (6 bases). Germline assignment: CDR1 SGHVS and CDR2 FQNEAQ. Trimming shortened V by 2 bases and J by 8 bases, and 21 bases separated the two germline ends. The CDR3 has 17 residues. CDR3 amino acids: CASSLNGRRGAEGELFF. For the CDR3, the DNA is TGTGCCAGCAGCTTAAATGGTCGTCGCGGGGCGGAGGGGGAGCTGTTTTTT.

This clonotype has more than one count but fewer than ten. This chain links TRBV20-1 with TRBJ2-1; TRBD2 agrees at 8 bases. The junction had 9 bases not matched to a gene; V was cut back by 0 bases and J by 8 bases. CDR1 is DFQATT, CDR2 SNEGSKA, per germline (reference sequence). The CDR3 has 15 amino acids. The CDR3 loop reads CSAREGVAGLYEQFF. CDR3 nucleotide sequence: TGCAGTGCTAGAGAAGGGGTAGCGGGGCTCTATGAGCAGTTCTTC.

J is TRBJ2-2 and V is TRBV5-1, with TRBD1 as a possible D gene (6 bases). The CDR3 runs to 16 residues. Germline CDR1 and CDR2: SGHRS and YFSETQ. The V and J ends lost 3 bases and 5 bases respectively, with 17 bases between them. CDR3 sequence reads: CASSSSGQYLTGELFF. The DNA of the CDR3 is TGCGCCAGCAGCTCCTCAGGACAGTACTTGACCGGGGAGCTGTTTTTT.

This clonotype turned up a few times. V gene TRBV12-3 or TRBV12-4 combines with J gene TRBJ2-1; 8 bases are a match to TRBD2. The CDR3 is 15 residues long. V trimming: 1 base; J trimming: 11 bases; junction bases outside the gene matches: 10. The CDR3 sequence: CASSLVPRAGGKQFF. The CDR3 DNA reads as TGTGCCAGCAGTTTAGTCCCTAGGGCGGGAGGTAAGCAGTTCTTC.

This clonotype was observed a handful of times. The genes are TRBV6-5 and TRBJ2-7; 9 nucleotides align to TRBD1. The CDR3 runs to 17 residues. Losses at the gene ends were 0 bases for V and 1 base for J; bases not matched to a gene: 7. Germline values: CDR1 MNHEY, CDR2 SVGAGI. The CDR3 DNA follows: TGTGCCAGCAGTTACTCGAGGGCGGGACAGGGATCCTACGAGCAGTACTTC. This codes for CASSYSRAGQGSYEQYF.

The table lists this clonotype with a few counts. The V and J genes are TRBV5-1 and TRBJ2-1; possibly TRBD1 or TRBD2 for D (5 bases each). Germline V gene sequence: CDR1 SGHRS, CDR2 YFSETQ. Trimming left V 2 bases short and J 5 bases short, with 14 bases between. The CDR3 runs to 15 residues. CDR3 sequence: CASSFRDPRDNEQFF. CDR3 nucleotides: TGCGCCAGCAGCTTTCGGGACCCAAGGGACAATGAGCAGTTCTTC.

V and J are TRBV6-5 and TRBJ2-6; either TRBD1 or TRBD2 may fit D (5 bases each). This CDR3 has 15 residues. Germline V gene data show CDR1 as MNHEY and CDR2 as SVGAGI. With 2 bases removed from V and 0 bases from J, the gap between germline ends came to 5 bases. The CDR3 DNA reads as TGTGCCAGCAGTTACGGGACCTCTGGGGCCAACGTCCTGACTTTC. This gives the protein CASSYGTSGANVLTF.

CDR3 region: CASSLSGNVYEQYF. The DNA of the CDR3 is TGCGCCAGCAGCTTGTCAGGGAACGTCTACGAGCAGTACTTC. The V gene is TRBV5-1, the J gene TRBJ2-7; D possibly corresponds to TRBD1 (5 bases). From germline, CDR1 is SGHRS and CDR2 YFSETQ. Trimming cost V 1 base and J 3 bases, with 11 bases left between them. This CDR3 comprises 14 residues.

This chain connects TRBV11-2 to TRBJ2-3; possibly TRBD2 for D (6 bases). The CDR3 length is 15 residues. Trimming left V 4 bases short and J 2 bases short, with 13 bases between. Germline CDR1 reads SGHAT; CDR2 reads FQNNGV. The CDR3, as DNA: TGTGCCAGCAGCTCGGAGGGACTTTACACAGATACGCAGTATTTT. Protein: CASSSEGLYTDTQYF.

At least ten counts were recorded for this clonotype. The chain is built from TRBV15 and TRBJ2-7; D may be TRBD1 (6 bases). The CDR3 sequence is 14 residues long. Germline V gene sequence: CDR1 LNHNV, CDR2 YYDKDF (reference sequence). Trimming pared 1 base from V and 5 bases from J, leaving 12 bases between. The CDR3 sequence is CATSRVRGENEQYF. CDR3 sequence (DNA): TGTGCCACCAGCAGAGTCAGGGGTGAGAACGAGCAGTACTTC.

V gene TRBV5-1 combines with J gene TRBJ2-1; a possible D gene is TRBD2 (6 bases). Germline CDR1 reads SGHRS; CDR2 reads YFSETQ. V lost 1 base to trimming and J lost 8 bases, with 16 bases between them. There are 15 residues in the CDR3. The CDR3 nucleotides read TGCGCCAGCAGCTTGTTCGCGGGGCCCTTGGATGAGCAGTTCTTC. Protein: CASSLFAGPLDEQFF.

This clonotype was seen only a few times. The rearrangement joins TRBV4-3 to TRBJ2-1; 8 bases agree with TRBD2. The germline gives CDR1 LGHNA, CDR2 YSLEER. The CDR3 contains 18 residues. The J segment lost 0 bases and the V segment lost 0 bases, leaving 7 bases of the junction unmatched. The CDR3 DNA follows: TGCGCCAGCAGCCAAGAGTGGCGGGAGGCTAGCTCCTACAATGAGCAGTTCTTC. Protein sequence: CASSQEWREASSYNEQFF.

This clonotype was observed a handful of times. The chain couples TRBV4-3 to TRBJ2-7; a weak D match, TRBD2 (5 bases). V was cut by 4 bases and J by 0 bases, with 16 bases left in between. The CDR3 contains 16 residues. CDR1 LGHNA and CDR2 YSLEER come from the germline V gene. This CDR3 is CASSRKADASSYEQYF. The CDR3 DNA sequence: TGCGCCAGCAGCCGGAAAGCGGACGCGAGCTCCTACGAGCAGTACTTC.

A few counts support this clonotype. The rearrangement uses TRBV29-1 and TRBJ2-7; D gene ambiguous. Germline V CDR1 and CDR2: SQVTM, ANQGSEA. The CDR3 has 11 residues. The V end was cut by 4 bases, the J end by 5 bases, with 9 bases between. The CDR3, as DNA: TGCAGCGTTGCAAGGGTGGACGAGCAGTACTTC. This codes for CSVARVDEQYF.

The V gene is TRBV29-1, the J gene TRBJ2-5; D tentatively fits TRBD1 or TRBD2 (5 bases each). V was clipped by 3 bases and J by 7 bases, with 18 bases between them. The germline V gene has CDR1 SQVTM and CDR2 ANQGSEA. There are 14 residues in the CDR3. The CDR3 loop reads CSVDDRWDLRTQYF. For the CDR3, the DNA is TGCAGCGTTGATGACCGGTGGGACCTTCGGACCCAGTACTTC.

This clonotype came up a few times. J is TRBJ2-5 and V is TRBV20-1; D assignment may be TRBD1 or TRBD2 (5 bases each). V was shortened by 3 bases and J by 1 base, with 12 bases between the two germline ends. Germline lookup yields CDR1 DFQATT and CDR2 SNEGSKA (reference sequence). The CDR3 runs to 14 residues. The DNA for the CDR3 is TGCAGTGCTAGCCGGGACGTGAGCCAAGAGACCCAGTACTTC. It encodes CSASRDVSQETQYF.

The rearrangement links TRBV6-2 or TRBV6-3 to TRBJ2-1; TRBD1 matches at 8 bases. V was pared by 5 bases and J by 7 bases, with 10 bases of the junction left unmatched. The CDR3 is 15 residues long. The V gene's germline CDR1 is MNHEY and CDR2 SVGEGT. CDR3 region: CASSKRAGGWNEQFF. DNA of the CDR3: TGTGCCAGCAGTAAGAGGGCAGGGGGCTGGAATGAGCAGTTCTTC.